The 10 T cell receptor beta chains reported below all come from one sample, sequenced in a study of CD8 T cells in ankylosing spondylitis. Antigens of these TCRs are unknown. Study-level findings and limits: Blood of patients with ankylosing spondylitis appeared to be characterized by a TCR beta motif of several highly homologous variants.

TCRdb independently ran MiXCR on the 5' RACE reads; one entry per CDR3 protein. The repertoire holds more than 300,000 distinct CDR3 sequences, with less than 10% as singletons. Input material: blood, either unsorted or a sorted T cell fraction (not recorded which). Every receptor here comes from a male donor with ankylosing spondylitis.

V and J are TRBV20-1 and TRBJ2-5, with 11 bases fitting TRBD2. This CDR3 is built from 14 residues. Germline CDR1 is DFQATT and CDR2 is SNEGSKA (reference sequence). Germline trimming cut 7 bases from V and 5 bases from J; bases unmatched to any gene: 9. The CDR3 DNA reads TGCAGTGGCGAGACTAGCGGGACATGGGAGACCCAGTACTTC. It is translated as CSGETSGTWETQYF.

V and J are TRBV28 and TRBJ2-7; 7 bases agree with TRBD2. The CDR3 consists of 14 residues. J was trimmed by 3 bases and V by 7 bases; bases with no gene match: 9. Germline lookup yields CDR1 MDHEN and CDR2 SYDVKM. CDR3 in amino acids: CASTPPGRVYEQYF. For the CDR3, the DNA is TGTGCCAGCACCCCCCCAGGGAGGGTCTACGAGCAGTACTTC.

This clonotype was counted ten times or more. V and J are TRBV20-1 and TRBJ2-1; 9 bases agree with TRBD1. The CDR3 is 13 residues long. V lost 3 bases, J lost 5 bases, and 2 bases stayed unmatched. From germline, CDR1 is DFQATT and CDR2 SNEGSKA (reference sequence). The DNA for the CDR3 is TGCAGTGCTAGGGGGGACAGGGACAATGAGCAGTTCTTC. Residues: CSARGDRDNEQFF.

This clonotype was seen ten or more times. The V gene is TRBV27, the J gene TRBJ1-5; 7 bases are shared with TRBD1. The germline V gene encodes CDR1 MNHEY and CDR2 SMNVEV (reference sequence). The V gene end was trimmed by 6 bases and the J gene end by 6 bases; junction bases not matched to a gene: 8. The CDR3 contains 14 residues. CDR3 loop: CASSKQGRAQPQHF. The CDR3, as DNA: TGTGCCAGCAGCAAACAGGGGAGGGCTCAGCCCCAGCATTTT.

There are a few counts of this clonotype. This chain joins TRBV4-1 and TRBJ1-3, with D unresolved. This CDR3 spans 16 amino acids. Trimming shortened V by 2 bases and J by 0 bases, and 11 bases separated the two germline ends. Germline V lookup: CDR1 MGHRA, CDR2 YSYEKL. The CDR3 reads CASSQMIASSGNTIYF. The CDR3 region has the DNA TGCGCCAGCAGCCAAATGATCGCTAGCTCTGGAAACACCATATATTTT.

This clonotype turned up a few times. The chain is built from TRBV19 and TRBJ2-4; 7 positions agree with TRBD1. In germline, CDR1 is LNHDA, CDR2 SQIVND (reference sequence). With 9 bases clipped from V and 2 bases from J, the junction kept 4 bases outside the gene matches. The CDR3 contains 13 residues. This chain's CDR3 is CASKGQPKNIQYF. Here the CDR3 DNA reads TGTGCCAGCAAGGGACAGCCCAAAAACATTCAGTACTTC.

In its sample, this clonotype was seen many times. The chain couples TRBV7-9 to TRBJ2-7, with D unresolved. CDR1 is SEHNR, CDR2 FQNEAQ, per germline (reference sequence). The CDR3 consists of 14 residues. Between the trimmed V and J ends, which lost 1 base and 0 bases, there was a span of 7 bases. CDR3 protein: CASSLGRNSYEQYF. Written as DNA, the CDR3 is TGTGCCAGCAGCTTAGGACGGAACTCCTACGAGCAGTACTTC.

The genes are TRBV5-1 and TRBJ2-1; a possible D gene is TRBD2 (5 bases). Per germline, CDR1 SGHRS and CDR2 YFSETQ. The CDR3 covers 13 residues. V was pared by 4 bases and J by 7 bases, with 12 bases between. CDR3 DNA: TGCGCCAGCAGCCATGGAGGCGGAAATGAGCAGTTCTTC. It translates to CASSHGGGNEQFF.

This clonotype was picked up a small number of times. This chain connects TRBV29-1 to TRBJ2-7; D is unclear. V dropped 5 bases and J dropped 1 base, with 9 bases sitting between them. There are 12 residues in the CDR3. Germline V gene sequence: CDR1 SQVTM, CDR2 ANQGSEA. The CDR3 bases are TGCAGCGTTACAGTTCCTTCCTACGAGCAGTACTTC. This sequence encodes CSVTVPSYEQYF.

This clonotype was picked up a small number of times. The chain has TRBV4-3 and TRBJ2-3; D remains ambiguous. Trimming removed 3 bases from V and 0 bases from J, with 10 bases in between. Germline V gene data show CDR1 as LGHNA and CDR2 as YSLEER. The CDR3 sequence is 15 residues long. The CDR3 region is CASSHLPGSTDTQYF. CDR3 nucleotides: TGCGCCAGCAGCCACCTCCCGGGCAGCACAGATACGCAGTATTTT.